This T cell receptor beta chain was obtained from a study of STAT5B mutations in CD4+ large granular lymphocyte leukemia. Assay: immunoSEQ multiplex PCR; the TCRdb copy retains only in-frame clones and omits some. The table includes roughly 30,000 clones, 85% detected once. Overall study findings and caveats: The CD4+ versus CD8+ T-LGLL clonality difference may reflect limited sample size. TRBV06-family usage was enriched in top patient clones (8/27) versus controls (2/35).

Trimming shortened V by 1 base and J by 7 bases, and 8 bases separated the two germline ends. The CDR3 contains 13 residues. In germline, CDR1 is SGHTA, CDR2 FQGNSA. To note about this clone: Its antigen is unidentified.

The chain employs TRBV7-2 and TRBJ1-5, with D tentatively TRBD1 (5 bases). Source material: CD4+ T cells from blood buffy coats. The receptor's source is a human donor in good health. CDR3 DNA: TGTGCCAGCAGCTTAGTGGGGGGGCAGCCCCAGCATTTT. Its protein is CASSLVGGQPQHF.